One sample yielded the 3 T cell receptor beta chains listed below, sequenced in a study of blood T cell repertoires in COVID-19. Sequencing used immunoSEQ multiplex PCR; TCRdb keeps in-frame clones, though not all of them. The sample lists tens of thousands of clones, 80% to 90% occurring once. Sequencing was performed on peripheral blood. These receptors all stem from a woman of 80 years or more with acute or convalescent COVID-19.

This clone was recorded once. The chain couples TRBV7-3 to TRBJ2-2; 13 nucleotides align to TRBD2. Germline lookup yields CDR1 SGHTA and CDR2 FQGTGA. This CDR3 has 16 amino acids. V shed 5 bases, J shed 4 bases, and the junction held 4 bases outside the gene matches. The CDR3 DNA reads TGTGCCAGCAGCACTCGACTAGCGGGGGGCACCGGGGAGCTGTTTTTT. Protein sequence: CASSTRLAGGTGELFF.

A single count supports this clone. V and J are TRBV6-5 and TRBJ2-5, with 8 bases identical to TRBD1. The CDR3 runs 15 residues. V shed 7 bases and J 5 bases; nucleotides not matched to a gene: 12. Germline CDR1 is MNHEY and CDR2 is SVGAGI. The CDR3 protein is CASIRADRAVETQYF. The CDR3, as DNA: TGTGCCAGCATCCGGGCGGACAGGGCTGTGGAGACCCAGTACTTC.

The chain couples TRBV7-2 to TRBJ2-5, with TRBD1 matching 7 bases. Germline V gene sequence: CDR1 SGHTA, CDR2 FQGNSA. J lost 6 bases, V lost 0 bases, and 16 bases had no gene match. The CDR3 is made up of 18 amino acids. The CDR3 DNA reads as TGTGCCAGCAGCTTAGCACCGGGGTCATTCTCGACAGGGAAGACCCAGTACTTC. It translates to CASSLAPGSFSTGKTQYF.